This TCR beta chain was captured in a study of shared clonotypes between healthy human individuals (TCRdb year 2020). Regarding the study in general: The cohort included a few men and two women between 18 and 49 years of age. For each donor, CD4 naive and CD4 memory were each given three plates, CD8 naive was given two plates, and CD8 memory was given one plate. The study deeply sequenced blood TCR repertoires of roughly five healthy adults to estimate repertoire size and the extent of clonotype sharing between individuals. To increase sequencing depth and limit assay-specific biases, TCR repertoire library preparation and sequencing were carried out by different laboratories using diverse techniques. Between about 0.9 and 9 billion PBMCs per donor were obtained by leukapheresis. Broader findings and caveats from the paper: Because the study included a small number of donors, the genetic and exposure-history diversity represented was limited. Naive subsets generally had larger estimated clonotype richness than memory subsets did. Incomplete sequencing was indicated by rarefaction of sorted-subset datasets, despite the large sequencing depth. Across a handful of donors, around 5% of naive CD4, roughly 3.3% of naive CD8, under 2.5% of memory CD4, and approximately 0.4% of memory CD8 clonotypes were shared. Sampling was restricted to blood, and TCR repertoires in tissues likely differ from the TCR repertoires found in blood. Clonotypes shared by all four sorted-subset donors showed higher generation probabilities than non-shared clonotypes. Pairwise subsampling led to the expectation that sequencing depth would affect the degree of clonotype sharing among donors.

Healthy HIV-negative adults with no recently reported acute infections or vaccinations were included as donors. Every donor was a Caucasian adult living in Nashville, Tennessee, USA. CD4+ T cells were enriched by magnetic negative selection; naive cells were then positively selected on CD45RA, and the negative fraction formed the memory subset. Blood was collected by leukapheresis, and PBMCs were isolated by Ficoll-Histopaque density gradient centrifugation and then cryopreserved in liquid nitrogen vapor phase. Purity and quantity of every magnetically sorted T cell population were checked by analytical flow cytometry. From each sorted fraction, genomic DNA was isolated and quantified by UV absorbance on a Nanodrop 2000c. Germline trimming amounts to 4 bases on V and 5 bases on J, with 15 as the count of junction bases outside the gene matches. The CDR3, cysteine through phenylalanine, is 16 amino acids long. Only the CDR3 portion is preserved as DNA: 48 bases, with reading frame beginning at the first base. The germline V gene yields SQVTM for CDR1 and ANQGSEA for CDR2.

On this clone: The antigen it recognizes is unknown. No base-level quality is on record; no much larger clone is a single base apart.

Using the deep immunoSEQ assay, TCR CDR3 regions were amplified from genomic DNA by multiplex PCR. Extracted genomic DNA from each cell subset was distributed evenly across all wells of several immunoSEQ 96-well plates, and each plate was treated as a replicate. For sorted subsets, 200 to 250 ng of genomic DNA, equivalent to around 30,000 T cell genomes, went into each replicate PCR. The purified libraries were quantified using a Qubit 3.0 fluorometer, sized with a Bioanalyzer 2100, and then quantified again using the KAPA Library Quantification kit. A separate single-read 150-cycle Illumina NextSeq 550 flow cell was used to sequence each immunoSEQ 96-well plate. From the authors' description of their analysis: Because the immunoSEQ output included only junctional sequences and no quality scores, the filtering could not be the same as the filtering used for full-length reads. To assign V/J genes and CDR3, sequences were annotated using PyIR, a Python wrapper for IgBLAST v1.9, with IMGT germline references. Any read was removed if the V/J assignment was weak (E-value above 1e-6), the CDR3 was missing, or the read contained stop codons, out-of-frame junctions, or ambiguous translated residues. V3J clonotypes were defined as sequences sharing the same inferred V gene, J gene, and CDR3 amino acid sequence. The percentage overlap between two repertoires was calculated by dividing the number of shared unique clonotypes by the size of the smaller repertoire. Repertoire richness was assessed with RTK rarefaction, the Chao1 estimator, and Recon v2.1 estimates of unobserved clonotypes. Generation probabilities were computed with OLGA for all TCRbeta clonotypes obtained by the gDNA method from four donors. This immuneACCESS table, as held by TCRdb, lists in-frame sequences with V and J called but not all clones. Of the missing ones, under half trace to an unresolved V gene in checked studies; the others have no known cause. V and J calls and clone size are copied from that table; D and trimming were computed from the DNA. The sample contains 2 million to 3 million clones, approximately 94% of them found a single time. Together, the top ten hold 0.36% of the sample.

The chain joins TRBV29-1 to TRBJ2-5; TRBD2 matches 8 bases in the middle. This receptor was obtained from a man aged 18-30 years in good health. Some clones in this sample may be carry-over from other donors' samples. The sample comprised naive CD4+ T cells from PBMCs. Read against the paper, the sample's cell subset or site label means: CD45RA+ positively selected. The CDR3 protein: CSVGGRAGVTEETQYF. The nucleotide sequence is TGCAGCGTTGGCGGACGAGCGGGAGTGACGGAGGAGACCCAGTACTTC.